The rows below give T cell receptor beta chains drawn from one sample of a study of long-term antiretroviral therapy in people with HIV. Measured with immunoSEQ multiplex PCR; TCRdb has only the in-frame clones, and not every one. The sample yields 20,000 or so clones, roughly 79% seen once. This sample comprised unsorted PBMCs, obtained 2.2 years after starting antiretroviral therapy. The receptor set was obtained from a man between 45 and 60 years old with HIV. CDR3s include the opening cysteine and the closing phenylalanine or tryptophan. A D gene is named only where the DNA matches it firmly. Clone size, where shown, is once, few, many, or a class for clones that have expanded.

clone_size: -
j_call: TRBJ2-5
v_call: TRBV5-4
d_call: -
cdr3_aa: CASSLVGSRETQYF
cdr3_nt: TGTGCCAGCAGCTTGGTAGGCAGTCGGGAGACCCAGTACTTC

clone_size: few
j_call: TRBJ2-7
v_call: TRBV10-1
d_call: -
cdr3_aa: CASSEQGKQYF
cdr3_nt: TGCGCCAGCAGTGAACAGGGCAAGCAGTACTTC

clone_size: -
j_call: TRBJ2-7
v_call: TRBV7-2
d_call: TRBD2
cdr3_aa: CASSLVSGDGEQYF
cdr3_nt: TGTGCCAGCAGCTTAGTTAGCGGGGATGGAGAGCAGTACTTC

clone_size: -
j_call: TRBJ1-4
v_call: TRBV18
d_call: -
cdr3_aa: CASSPVQGGNEKLFF
cdr3_nt: TGTGCCAGCTCACCCGTACAGGGAGGGAATGAAAAACTGTTTTTT

clone_size: few
j_call: TRBJ1-2
v_call: TRBV27
d_call: -
cdr3_aa: CASSNELQGSGYTF
cdr3_nt: TGTGCCAGCAGTAACGAACTACAGGGAAGCGGCTACACCTTC

clone_size: -
j_call: TRBJ2-1
v_call: TRBV28
d_call: TRBD2
cdr3_aa: CASSQRDLTYNEQFF
cdr3_nt: TGTGCCAGCAGCCAGCGGGACTTAACCTACAATGAGCAGTTCTTC

clone_size: once
j_call: TRBJ2-7
v_call: TRBV21-1
d_call: -
cdr3_aa: CASGLTGIPYEQYF
cdr3_nt: TGTGCCAGCGGCTTGACAGGGATCCCCTACGAGCAGTACTTC

clone_size: -
j_call: TRBJ1-3
v_call: TRBV6-1
d_call: -
cdr3_aa: CASRKDSSSGNTIYF
cdr3_nt: TGTGCCAGCAGAAAAGACAGTAGCTCTGGAAACACCATATATTTT

clone_size: -
j_call: TRBJ1-4
v_call: TRBV5-5
d_call: -
cdr3_aa: CASSLAPLNEKLFF
cdr3_nt: TGTGCCAGCAGCTTGGCTCCCCTTAATGAAAAACTGTTTTTT

clone_size: -
j_call: TRBJ2-7
v_call: TRBV5-1
d_call: TRBD2
cdr3_aa: CASSQTLTSSYEQYF
cdr3_nt: TGCGCCAGCAGCCAGACCCTGACTAGCAGTTACGAGCAGTACTTC

clone_size: few
j_call: TRBJ1-1
v_call: TRBV2
d_call: -
cdr3_aa: CASSKQGVGTEAFF
cdr3_nt: TGTGCCAGCAGTAAACAGGGAGTGGGAACTGAAGCTTTCTTT

clone_size: -
j_call: TRBJ1-4
v_call: TRBV7-2
d_call: TRBD1
cdr3_aa: CASSSYGQGRGEKLFF
cdr3_nt: TGTGCCAGCAGCTCCTACGGACAGGGAAGAGGAGAAAAACTGTTTTTT

clone_size: few
j_call: TRBJ1-6
v_call: TRBV18
d_call: -
cdr3_aa: CASSPGTVPLHF
cdr3_nt: TGTGCCAGCTCACCGGGTACCGTCCCCCTCCACTTT

clone_size: -
j_call: TRBJ2-1
v_call: TRBV15
d_call: TRBD2
cdr3_aa: CATSRRGGLGLYNEQFF
cdr3_nt: TGTGCCACCAGCAGGAGAGGGGGACTAGGACTATACAATGAGCAGTTCTTC

clone_size: -
j_call: TRBJ1-2
v_call: TRBV28
d_call: -
cdr3_aa: CASSLSDRPNYGYTF
cdr3_nt: TGTGCCAGCAGTTTATCAGACAGGCCTAACTATGGCTACACCTTC

clone_size: -
j_call: TRBJ1-1
v_call: TRBV5-3
d_call: TRBD1
cdr3_aa: CARSSPGRTGAGNTEAFF
cdr3_nt: TGTGCCAGAAGCTCTCCGGGGCGGACAGGGGCCGGCAACACTGAAGCTTTCTTT

clone_size: -
j_call: TRBJ2-2
v_call: TRBV28
d_call: -
cdr3_aa: CASSLSVGSLSGELFF
cdr3_nt: TGTGCCAGCAGTTTATCGGTCGGTTCGTTAAGCGGGGAGCTGTTTTTT

clone_size: once
j_call: TRBJ2-3
v_call: TRBV27
d_call: -
cdr3_aa: CASSFQTHTDTQYF
cdr3_nt: TGTGCCAGCAGTTTCCAGACCCACACAGATACGCAGTATTTT

clone_size: -
j_call: TRBJ2-5
v_call: TRBV5-1
d_call: TRBD2
cdr3_aa: CASSLALAGDVRSETQYF
cdr3_nt: TGCGCCAGCAGCTTGGCGCTAGCGGGGGATGTACGGTCGGAGACCCAGTACTTC

clone_size: few
j_call: TRBJ2-3
v_call: TRBV5-1
d_call: TRBD2
cdr3_aa: CASSNGLAGVGTDTQYF
cdr3_nt: TGCGCCAGCAGCAACGGACTAGCGGGAGTCGGCACAGATACGCAGTATTTT

clone_size: -
j_call: TRBJ2-1
v_call: TRBV4-1
d_call: -
cdr3_aa: CASSQLTAYNEQFF
cdr3_nt: TGCGCCAGCAGCCAACTGACAGCCTACAATGAGCAGTTCTTC

clone_size: -
j_call: TRBJ2-4
v_call: TRBV4-1
d_call: TRBD2
cdr3_aa: CASSQEAREGIQYF
cdr3_nt: TGCGCCAGCAGCCAAGAGGCCCGGGAGGGCATTCAGTACTTC

clone_size: -
j_call: TRBJ2-7
v_call: TRBV10-2
d_call: -
cdr3_aa: CASSEARGFAEQYF
cdr3_nt: TGCGCCAGCAGTGAGGCCAGGGGTTTCGCCGAGCAGTACTTC

clone_size: -
j_call: TRBJ2-2
v_call: TRBV19
d_call: TRBD1
cdr3_aa: CASSRDRYYTGELFF
cdr3_nt: TGTGCCAGTAGTAGGGACAGGTATTACACCGGGGAGCTGTTTTTT

clone_size: -
j_call: TRBJ1-5
v_call: TRBV27
d_call: TRBD1
cdr3_aa: CASRQGSHQPQHF
cdr3_nt: TGTGCCAGCAGACAGGGGTCCCATCAGCCCCAGCATTTT

clone_size: -
j_call: TRBJ2-1
v_call: TRBV7-3
d_call: -
cdr3_aa: CASSLTGENEQFF
cdr3_nt: TGTGCCAGCAGCTTAACGGGGGAAAATGAGCAGTTCTTC

clone_size: -
j_call: TRBJ2-7
v_call: TRBV6-5
d_call: TRBD1
cdr3_aa: CASSYLPGTGLYEQYF
cdr3_nt: TGTGCCAGCAGTTATTTACCCGGGACAGGTCTTTACGAGCAGTACTTC

clone_size: few
j_call: TRBJ1-2
v_call: TRBV28
d_call: -
cdr3_aa: CASSLPVMNGYTF
cdr3_nt: TGTGCCAGCAGTTTACCAGTGATGAATGGCTACACCTTC

clone_size: -
j_call: TRBJ2-7
v_call: TRBV28
d_call: -
cdr3_aa: CASTSYSYEQYF
cdr3_nt: TGTGCCAGTACTTCGTACTCCTACGAGCAGTACTTC

clone_size: once
j_call: TRBJ2-7
v_call: TRBV28
d_call: TRBD2
cdr3_aa: CASSFAGTSGYEQYF
cdr3_nt: TGTGCCAGCAGTTTCGCCGGGACTAGCGGTTACGAGCAGTACTTC

clone_size: -
j_call: TRBJ2-2
v_call: TRBV5-4
d_call: -
cdr3_aa: CASSPPPPGAGELFF
cdr3_nt: TGTGCCAGCAGCCCCCCTCCGCCGGGGGCCGGGGAGCTGTTTTTT

clone_size: -
j_call: TRBJ2-7
v_call: TRBV10-2
d_call: -
cdr3_aa: CASSDGIYEQYF
cdr3_nt: TGCGCCAGCAGTGACGGCATCTACGAGCAGTACTTC